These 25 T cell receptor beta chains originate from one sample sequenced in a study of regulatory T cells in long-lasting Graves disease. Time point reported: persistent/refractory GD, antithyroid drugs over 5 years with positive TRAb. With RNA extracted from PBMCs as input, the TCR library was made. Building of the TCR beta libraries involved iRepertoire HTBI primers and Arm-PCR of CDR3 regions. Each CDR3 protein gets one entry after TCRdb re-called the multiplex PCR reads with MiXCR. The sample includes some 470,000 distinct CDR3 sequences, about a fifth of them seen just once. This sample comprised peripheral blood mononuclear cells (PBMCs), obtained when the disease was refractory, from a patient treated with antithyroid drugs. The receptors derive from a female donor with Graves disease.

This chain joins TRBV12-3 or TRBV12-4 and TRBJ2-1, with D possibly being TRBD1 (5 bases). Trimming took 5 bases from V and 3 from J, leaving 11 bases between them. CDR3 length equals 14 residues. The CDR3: CASSISGFYNEQFF. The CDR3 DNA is TGTGCCAGCAGTATATCAGGGTTCTACAATGAGCAGTTCTTC.

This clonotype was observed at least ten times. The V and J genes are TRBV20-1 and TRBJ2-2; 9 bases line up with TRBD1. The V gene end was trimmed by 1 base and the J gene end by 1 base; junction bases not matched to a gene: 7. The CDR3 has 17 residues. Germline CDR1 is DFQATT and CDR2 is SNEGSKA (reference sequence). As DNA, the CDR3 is TGCAGTGCTAGAGCAAAATCGGGACAGGGGAACACCGGGGAGCTGTTTTTT. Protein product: CSARAKSGQGNTGELFF.

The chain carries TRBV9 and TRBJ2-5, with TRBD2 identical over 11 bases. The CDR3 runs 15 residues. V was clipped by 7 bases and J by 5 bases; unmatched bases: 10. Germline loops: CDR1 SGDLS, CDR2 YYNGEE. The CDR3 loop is CASPGTSGGGETQYF. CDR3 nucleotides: TGTGCCAGCCCAGGGACTAGCGGAGGAGGGGAGACCCAGTACTTC.

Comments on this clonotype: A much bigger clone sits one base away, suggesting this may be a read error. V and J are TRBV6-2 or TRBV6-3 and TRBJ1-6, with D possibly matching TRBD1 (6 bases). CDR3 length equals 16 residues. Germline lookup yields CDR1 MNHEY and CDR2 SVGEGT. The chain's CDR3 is CASSPRQAGDNSLLHF. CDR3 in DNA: TGTGCCAGCAGCCCTAGACAGGCTGGGGATAATTCACTCCTCCACTTT.

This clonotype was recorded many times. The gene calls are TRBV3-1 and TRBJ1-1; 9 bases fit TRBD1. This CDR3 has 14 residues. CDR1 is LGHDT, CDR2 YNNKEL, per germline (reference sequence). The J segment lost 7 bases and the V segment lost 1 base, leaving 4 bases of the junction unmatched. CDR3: CASSQGDRVGEAFF. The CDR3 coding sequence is TGTGCCAGCAGCCAAGGGGACAGGGTTGGTGAAGCTTTCTTT.

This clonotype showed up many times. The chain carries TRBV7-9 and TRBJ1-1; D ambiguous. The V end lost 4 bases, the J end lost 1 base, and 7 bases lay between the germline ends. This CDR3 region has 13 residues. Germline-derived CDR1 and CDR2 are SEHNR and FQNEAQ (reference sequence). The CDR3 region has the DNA TGTGCCAGCAGCTACACCGAGAACACTGAAGCTTTCTTT. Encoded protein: CASSYTENTEAFF.

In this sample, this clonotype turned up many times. The CDR3 DNA reads TGTGCCACCAGTGAGGGGGGAGAGAATCAGCCCCAGCATTTT. This codes for CATSEGGENQPQHF. This sequence joins TRBV24-1 and TRBJ1-5; D may be TRBD1 (5 bases). Germline V gene lookup returns CDR1 KGHDR and CDR2 SFDVKD. V lost 4 bases and J lost 4, with 10 bases in between. The CDR3 has 14 residues.

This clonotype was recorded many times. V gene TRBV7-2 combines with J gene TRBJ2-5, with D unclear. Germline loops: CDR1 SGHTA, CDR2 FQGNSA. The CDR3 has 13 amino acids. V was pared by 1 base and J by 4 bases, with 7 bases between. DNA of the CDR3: TGTGCCAGCAGCTTAGAAAGAAGAGAGACCCAGTACTTC. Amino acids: CASSLERRETQYF. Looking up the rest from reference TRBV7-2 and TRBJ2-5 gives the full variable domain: GAGVSQSPSNKVTEKGKDVELRCDPISGHTALYWYRQSLGQGLEFLIYFQGNSAPDKSGLPSDRFSAERTGGSVSTLTIQRTQQEDSAVYLCASSLERRETQYFGPGTRLLVL.

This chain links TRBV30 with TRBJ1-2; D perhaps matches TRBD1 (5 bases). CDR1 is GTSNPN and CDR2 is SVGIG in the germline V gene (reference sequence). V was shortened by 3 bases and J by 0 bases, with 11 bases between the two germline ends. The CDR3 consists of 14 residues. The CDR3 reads CAWRALRANYGYTF. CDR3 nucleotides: TGTGCCTGGAGGGCCCTCAGGGCTAACTATGGCTACACCTTC.

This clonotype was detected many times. Written as DNA, the CDR3 is TGTGCCAGCAGTGATACGAGCAGGGGAGACATTCAGTACTTC. This translates into CASSDTSRGDIQYF. The chain recombines TRBV6-1 with TRBJ2-4, with D possibly TRBD1 on 6 matching bases. Trimming took off 3 bases at V and 8 bases at J, with 14 bases between the two ends. Germline V CDR1 and CDR2: MNHNS, SASEGT. This CDR3 has 14 amino acids.

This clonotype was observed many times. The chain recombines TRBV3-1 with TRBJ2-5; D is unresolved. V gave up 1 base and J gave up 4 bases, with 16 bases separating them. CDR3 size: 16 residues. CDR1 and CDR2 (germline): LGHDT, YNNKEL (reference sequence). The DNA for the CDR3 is TGTGCCAGCAGCCAAGGTAGTAGGGATCAAGGAGAGACCCAGTACTTC. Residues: CASSQGSRDQGETQYF.

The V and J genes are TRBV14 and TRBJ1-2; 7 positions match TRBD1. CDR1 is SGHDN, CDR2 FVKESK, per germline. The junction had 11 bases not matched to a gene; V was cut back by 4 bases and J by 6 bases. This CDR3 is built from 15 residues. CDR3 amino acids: CASSRIAGTGDGYTF. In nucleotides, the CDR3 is TGTGCCAGCAGCCGAATCGCCGGCACAGGGGATGGCTACACCTTC.

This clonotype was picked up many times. This chain's CDR3 is CASSSGYNQPQHF. Here the CDR3 DNA reads TGTGCCAGCAGCTCTGGATACAATCAGCCCCAGCATTTT. The chain carries TRBV28 and TRBJ1-5; no reliable D call. Per germline, CDR1 MDHEN and CDR2 SYDVKM. Between the trimmed V and J ends, which lost 6 bases and 3 bases, there was a span of 9 bases. This CDR3 has 13 residues.

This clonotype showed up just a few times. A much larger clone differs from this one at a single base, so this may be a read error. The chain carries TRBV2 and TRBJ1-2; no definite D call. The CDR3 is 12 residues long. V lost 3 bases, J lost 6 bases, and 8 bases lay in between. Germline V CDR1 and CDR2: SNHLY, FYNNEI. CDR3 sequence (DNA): TGTGCCAGCAGTGAGGGGTTCCATGGCTACACCTTC. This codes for CASSEGFHGYTF. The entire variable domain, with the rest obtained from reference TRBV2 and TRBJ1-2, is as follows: EPEVTQTPSHQVTQMGQEVILRCVPISNHLYFYWYRQILGQKVEFLVSFYNNEISEKSEIFDDQFSVERPDGSNFTLKIRSTKLEDSAMYFCASSEGFHGYTFGSGTRLTVV.

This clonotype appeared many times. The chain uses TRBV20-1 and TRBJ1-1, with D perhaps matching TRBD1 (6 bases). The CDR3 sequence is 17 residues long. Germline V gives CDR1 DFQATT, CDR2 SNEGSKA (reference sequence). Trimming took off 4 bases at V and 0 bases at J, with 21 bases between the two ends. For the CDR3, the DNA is TGCAGTGCTATGGACAATGGGGGGGCGAGTATGAACACTGAAGCTTTCTTT. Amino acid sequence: CSAMDNGGASMNTEAFF.

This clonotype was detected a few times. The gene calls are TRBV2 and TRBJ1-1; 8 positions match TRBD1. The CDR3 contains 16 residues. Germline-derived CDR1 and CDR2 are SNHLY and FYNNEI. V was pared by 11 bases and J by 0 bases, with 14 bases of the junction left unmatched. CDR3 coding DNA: TGTGCCCAATACCAGACAGCGACAGGGGTGAACACTGAAGCTTTCTTT. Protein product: CAQYQTATGVNTEAFF.

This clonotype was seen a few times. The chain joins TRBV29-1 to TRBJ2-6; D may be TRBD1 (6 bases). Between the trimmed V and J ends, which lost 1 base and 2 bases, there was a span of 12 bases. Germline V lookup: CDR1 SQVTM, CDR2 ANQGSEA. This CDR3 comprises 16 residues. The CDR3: CSVEGRGLAGANVLTF. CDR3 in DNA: TGCAGCGTTGAAGGCAGGGGATTGGCTGGGGCCAACGTCCTGACTTTC.

The CDR3 nucleotides are TGTGCCAGCAGCCAAGGGGTAGCGGGAACCTACGAGCAGTACTTC. Its protein is CASSQGVAGTYEQYF. V usage is TRBV4-2 and J usage is TRBJ2-7; 8 bases align to TRBD2. From germline, CDR1 is LGHNA and CDR2 YNFKEQ. The CDR3 contains 15 residues. After removal of 1 base from V and 2 bases from J, the junction contained 4 bases not matched to a gene.

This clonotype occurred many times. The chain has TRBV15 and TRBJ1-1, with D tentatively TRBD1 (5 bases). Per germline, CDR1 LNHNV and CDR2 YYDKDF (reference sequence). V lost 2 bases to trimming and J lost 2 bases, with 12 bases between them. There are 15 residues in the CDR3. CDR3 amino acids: CATSRTGTTNTEAFF. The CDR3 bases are TGTGCCACCAGCAGAACCGGGACGACCAACACTGAAGCTTTCTTT.

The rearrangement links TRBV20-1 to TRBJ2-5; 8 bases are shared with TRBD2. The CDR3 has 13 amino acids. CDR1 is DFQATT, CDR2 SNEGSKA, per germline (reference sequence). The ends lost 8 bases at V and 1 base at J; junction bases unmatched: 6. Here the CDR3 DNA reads TGCAGTAATGGCGGGGGGATCCAAGAGACCCAGTACTTC. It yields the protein CSNGGGIQETQYF.

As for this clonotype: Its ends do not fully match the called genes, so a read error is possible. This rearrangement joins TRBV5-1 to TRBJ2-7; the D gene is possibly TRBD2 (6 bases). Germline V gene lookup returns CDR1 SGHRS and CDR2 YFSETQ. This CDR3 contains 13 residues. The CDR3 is CASSAGPFYEQYF. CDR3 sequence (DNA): TGTGCCAGCAGCGCGGGACCCTTCTACGAGCAGTACTTC. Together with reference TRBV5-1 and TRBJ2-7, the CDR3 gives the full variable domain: KAGVTQTPRYLIKTRGQQVTLSCSPISGHRSVSWYQQTPGQGLQFLFEYFSETQRNKGNFPGRFSGRQFSNSRSEMNVSTLELGDSALYLCASSAGPFYEQYFGPGTRLTVT.

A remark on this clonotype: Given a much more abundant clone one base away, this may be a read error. The CDR3 DNA is TGTGCCATCAGTGACTTTGAGACAGGGGAAGAGGCCCAGTACTTC. Translated: CAISDFETGEEAQYF. The rearrangement uses TRBV10-3 and TRBJ2-5; TRBD1 aligns across 8 bases. CDR1 and CDR2 from the germline V gene are ENHRY and SYGVKD. CDR3 length: 15 amino acids.

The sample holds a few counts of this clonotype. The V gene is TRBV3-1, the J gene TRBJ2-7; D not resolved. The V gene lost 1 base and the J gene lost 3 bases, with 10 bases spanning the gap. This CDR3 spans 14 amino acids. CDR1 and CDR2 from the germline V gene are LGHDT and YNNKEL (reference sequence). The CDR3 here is CASSQVNSLYEQYF. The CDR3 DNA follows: TGTGCCAGCAGCCAAGTCAACAGCCTCTACGAGCAGTACTTC.

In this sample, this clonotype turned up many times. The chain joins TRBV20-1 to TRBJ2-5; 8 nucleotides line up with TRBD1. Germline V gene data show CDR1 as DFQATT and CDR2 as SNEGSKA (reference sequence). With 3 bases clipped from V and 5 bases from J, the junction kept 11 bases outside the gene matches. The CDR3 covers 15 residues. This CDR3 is CSASPYLDRVETQYF. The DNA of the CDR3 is TGCAGTGCTAGCCCTTACCTGGACAGGGTTGAGACCCAGTACTTC.

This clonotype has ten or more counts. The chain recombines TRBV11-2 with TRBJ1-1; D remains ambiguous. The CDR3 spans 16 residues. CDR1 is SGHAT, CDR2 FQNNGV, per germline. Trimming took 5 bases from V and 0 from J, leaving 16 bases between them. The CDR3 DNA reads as TGTGCCAGCAGCCGCTGGGAGGGCCTCGTGAACACTGAAGCTTTCTTT. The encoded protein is CASSRWEGLVNTEAFF.